Detailed here is one T cell receptor beta chain. V lost 0 bases, J lost 4 bases, and 20 bases stayed unmatched. This CDR3 contains 20 residues. Germline CDR1 reads SGHRS; CDR2 reads YFSETQ. The age range of participants was about 18 to 89 years, with residence in under 25 US areas. Clinical history as reported by participants underpinned cohort assignment. This entry belongs to a study of blood T cell repertoires in COVID-19. In the source study's methods: Cell counts per sample came from amplifying reference gene primers. Profiled with immunoSEQ multiplex PCR; TCRdb holds only in-frame clones, not every one. The V and J calls and clone size were taken over from that table, and D and trimming were inferred from the DNA. The table shows 250,000 to 300,000 clones, with 85% to 90% occurring only once.

The V and J genes are TRBV5-1 and TRBJ1-2; 8 nucleotides line up with TRBD1. Sequencing was done on a sample of PBMCs or T cells enriched from blood (not recorded which). This receptor was identified in a man in his forties or fifties who had recovered from COVID-19. CDR3 residues: CASSLGLQRYRTGKSYGYTF. CDR3 coding DNA: TGCGCCAGCAGCTTGGGACTCCAAAGATACAGGACAGGGAAGAGCTATGGCTACACCTTC.